The entry below describes one TCR beta chain. The data belong to a study of blood T cell repertoires in COVID-19. Study overall: Researchers got acute and convalescent COVID-19 samples from the United States, Italy and Spain. The cDNA or gDNA used as material had been derived from T cells, B-cell-depleted T cells, or PBMCs.

Per the study methods: How many nucleated cells were present was estimated from reference gene primer amplification. Sequencing used immunoSEQ multiplex PCR; TCRdb keeps in-frame clones, though not all of them. That table is the source of V, J and clone size, and D and trimming were worked out from the DNA. The sample has 100,000 or so clones; around 86% are singletons. Among Cohort 3 donors, those recovered had two negative PCRs, clearance, or symptom resolution. This CDR3 region has 15 residues. The ends were cut back, 3 bases at V and 2 bases at J, with 12 bases in the middle. Germline V gives CDR1 MNHEY, CDR2 SMNVEV (reference sequence).

The receptor was derived from a woman aged 45-65 years who had recovered from COVID-19. The sequencing input was PBMCs or T cells enriched from blood (not recorded which). The rearrangement joins TRBV27 to TRBJ2-3, with D perhaps TRBD2 (5 bases). CDR3 coding DNA: TGTGCCAGCAGTTTGAGAGCGGTACCCACAGATACGCAGTATTTT. It codes for CASSLRAVPTDTQYF.